The 14 T cell receptor beta chains listed next were all sequenced from one sample in a study of naive and memory T cell subsets. An equimolar mix of two oligonucleotides served as the beta constant-region primer for TRBC1 and TRBC2. TCRdb reprocessed the UMI-ligation and nested PCR reads via MiXCR and lists one record per CDR3 protein. The data hold 100,000 or so distinct CDR3 sequences, with 5.5% to 8.5% observed a single time. Sequenced material: central memory CD4+ T cells from blood. The receptors were gathered from a human donor in good health.

In its sample, this clonotype was seen many times. The V call is TRBV20-1, the J call TRBJ2-1, with 7 bases matching TRBD2. The V and J ends lost 6 bases and 2 bases, in that order; junction bases with no gene match: 13. The CDR3 sequence is 16 residues long. Germline CDR1 and CDR2: DFQATT and SNEGSKA (reference sequence). CDR3 sequence reads: CSAIQPRGSTYNEQFF. In DNA, the CDR3 is TGCAGTGCCATACAGCCGCGGGGGAGCACCTACAATGAGCAGTTCTTC.

V gene TRBV19 combines with J gene TRBJ2-7, with no clear D. Germline CDR1 is LNHDA and CDR2 is SQIVND (reference sequence). V lost 5 bases to trimming and J lost 7 bases, with 9 bases between them. The CDR3 contains 11 residues. The CDR3 DNA is TGTGCCAGTAGTCTTTACTCTGAGCAGTACTTC. As protein: CASSLYSEQYF.

The rearrangement joins TRBV12-3 or TRBV12-4 to TRBJ1-1, with a tentative D call TRBD1 (5 bases). This CDR3 has 14 residues. Deletions cut 4 bases from V and 6 bases from J, with 15 bases between. The CDR3 reads CASSYQGSSPEAFF. CDR3 DNA sequence: TGTGCCAGCAGTTACCAGGGATCTAGCCCTGAAGCTTTCTTT.

This sequence joins TRBV5-4 and TRBJ1-1; tentatively, D is TRBD1 (6 bases). Between the trimmed V and J ends, which lost 4 bases and 6 bases, there was a span of 16 bases. CDR1 SGHNT and CDR2 YYREEE come from the germline V gene (reference sequence). The CDR3 spans 14 residues. The CDR3 loop reads CASSHNGGQSEAFF. CDR3 coding DNA: TGTGCCAGCAGCCATAACGGAGGACAGTCTGAAGCTTTCTTT.

This clonotype was recorded at least ten times. V gene TRBV14 combines with J gene TRBJ1-6; 9 nucleotides match TRBD1. Looked up from germline, CDR1 is SGHDN and CDR2 is FVKESK. Trimming at V came to 5 bases and at J to 9 bases, leaving 11 bases not matched to a gene. This CDR3 has 16 residues. The CDR3: CASSFTSGQGSSPLHF. CDR3 nucleotide sequence: TGTGCCAGCAGCTTTACATCAGGACAGGGGTCTTCACCCCTCCACTTT.

This clonotype was picked up many times. The chain employs TRBV20-1 and TRBJ2-3; D possibly corresponds to TRBD2 (5 bases). Trimming removed 3 bases at V and 3 bases at J, with 13 bases between. CDR3 length: 14 amino acids. The germline V gene has CDR1 DFQATT and CDR2 SNEGSKA (reference sequence). The CDR3: CSARVGVGTDTQYF. CDR3 DNA: TGCAGTGCTAGGGTCGGGGTAGGGACAGATACGCAGTATTTT.

The sample holds a few counts of this clonotype. This chain uses TRBV4-3 with TRBJ1-6; D unclear. V was clipped by 0 bases and J by 2 bases, with 5 bases between them. CDR1 LGHNA and CDR2 YSLEER come from the germline V gene. The CDR3 loop spans 15 amino acids. CDR3 in DNA: TGCGCCAGCAGCCAAGATCTTGCCTATAATTCACCCCTCCACTTT. Protein product: CASSQDLAYNSPLHF.

This clonotype was counted many times. The chain couples TRBV6-2 or TRBV6-3 to TRBJ1-1; the D is unclear. The CDR3 consists of 14 residues. V lost 6 bases, J lost 5 bases, and 16 bases lay in between. CDR1 and CDR2 from the germline V gene are MNHEY and SVGEGT. The DNA of the CDR3 is TGTGCCAGCAGGCCACGGATCGAGAGGACTGAAGCTTTCTTT. It yields the protein CASRPRIERTEAFF.

This clonotype was observed many times. The CDR3 sequence: CASSYEWNTEAFF. The CDR3, as DNA: TGTGCCAGCAGTTATGAGTGGAACACTGAAGCTTTCTTT. This chain uses TRBV6-2 or TRBV6-3 with TRBJ1-1; D not certain. The germline V gene encodes CDR1 MNHEY and CDR2 SVGEGT. The CDR3 has 13 residues. Deletions cut 3 bases from V and 1 base from J, with 6 bases between.

The sample holds many counts of this clonotype. CDR3 DNA: TGCAGTGCCCTAGCGAGGCCCGGGGAGCTGTTTTTT. Its translation is CSALARPGELFF. The rearrangement joins TRBV20-1 to TRBJ2-2; weak D call: TRBD2 (6 bases). This CDR3 contains 12 residues. The V gene's germline CDR1 is DFQATT and CDR2 SNEGSKA (reference sequence). The germline V and J ends were trimmed by 6 bases and 6 bases, with 11 bases remaining between them.

This clonotype was observed a handful of times. The V call is TRBV7-2, the J call TRBJ2-7, with D perhaps TRBD2 (6 bases). The germline gives CDR1 SGHTA, CDR2 FQGNSA. V shed 5 bases and J shed 2 bases, with 16 bases lying between them. This CDR3 spans 15 amino acids. The CDR3 nucleotides are TGTGCCAGCAGCCGGTGGGCCGGGAGTGCCTACGAGCAGTACTTC. Protein product: CASSRWAGSAYEQYF.

This clonotype was counted at least ten times. The V call is TRBV20-1, the J call TRBJ1-6; no clear D. Per the germline V gene, CDR1 is DFQATT and CDR2 is SNEGSKA (reference sequence). There are 12 residues in the CDR3. V was pared by 8 bases and J by 5 bases, with 10 bases between. This CDR3 is CSPQNHNSPLHF. The CDR3 DNA sequence: TGCAGTCCACAGAACCATAATTCACCCCTCCACTTT.

This clonotype was observed a handful of times. The chain joins TRBV20-1 to TRBJ1-1; 9 bases line up with TRBD1. The CDR3 runs to 14 residues. Germline values: CDR1 DFQATT, CDR2 SNEGSKA (reference sequence). Losses at the gene ends were 7 bases for V and 2 bases for J; bases not matched to a gene: 8. The CDR3 region has the DNA TGCAGTGTCCCGGGACAGGGTCCCAACACTGAAGCTTTCTTT. Residues: CSVPGQGPNTEAFF.

This clonotype came up a few times. The gene calls are TRBV9 and TRBJ2-1, with D perhaps being TRBD1 or TRBD2 (5 bases each). V was shortened by 3 bases and J by 10 bases, with 14 bases between the two germline ends. The CDR3 totals 13 residues. In germline, CDR1 is SGDLS, CDR2 YYNGEE. Here the CDR3 reads CASSAGPTTEQFF. The DNA for the CDR3 is TGTGCCAGCAGCGCGGGACCCACCACAGAGCAGTTCTTC.